The text below deals with one TCR beta chain. Its matching antigen is unknown. This sample stems from a study of cytotoxic CD8 clonotypes in ibrutinib-treated CLL. Whole-study results and caveats: Sustained-remission and progressing patients were not sampled at matched times. Under treatment, the uncommon public clonotypes either contracted or remained stable.

V lost 0 bases and J lost 8, with 3 bases in between. Germline assignment: CDR1 SGHRS and CDR2 YFSETQ. The CDR3 sequence is 11 residues long. Profiled with immunoSEQ multiplex PCR; TCRdb holds only in-frame clones, not every one. The sample has approximately 300,000 clones; more than 65% are singletons. This clonotype was sampled from a human donor with chronic lymphocytic leukemia. The specimen comprised PBMCs, sampled before ibrutinib treatment. The gene calls are TRBV5-1 and TRBJ2-1, with D unresolved. The CDR3 reads CASSLVDEQFF. The CDR3 DNA follows: TGCGCCAGCAGCTTGGTCGATGAGCAGTTCTTC.